What follows are 21 T cell receptor beta chains derived from one specimen sequenced in a study of blood T cell repertoires in COVID-19. The method was immunoSEQ multiplex PCR; TCRdb's version includes in-frame clones alone and lacks a portion of them. The repertoire holds over 200,000 clones, with nearly 90% as singletons. The sample consisted of peripheral blood. These receptors originate from a woman between 18 and 29 years old who had recovered from COVID-19.

The chain carries TRBV13 and TRBJ2-5, with TRBD2 matching 10 bases. The CDR3 is 15 residues long. Looked up from germline, CDR1 is PRHDT and CDR2 is FYEKMQ (reference sequence). V shed 1 base and J 4 bases; nucleotides not matched to a gene: 3. CDR3 in amino acids: CASSLALAGAETQYF. CDR3 DNA: TGTGCCAGCAGCTTAGCCCTAGCGGGAGCAGAGACCCAGTACTTC.

The chain employs TRBV5-1 and TRBJ2-1; TRBD1 agrees at 7 bases. CDR3 length: 14 residues. Losses at the gene ends were 4 bases for V and 7 bases for J; bases not matched to a gene: 8. Germline V gene sequence: CDR1 SGHRS, CDR2 YFSETQ. The CDR3 DNA reads TGCGCCAGCAGCCCCAGACCGACAGGGAATGAGCAGTTCTTC. Its protein is CASSPRPTGNEQFF.

The chain joins TRBV28 to TRBJ2-5; 9 nucleotides line up with TRBD2. Germline-derived CDR1 and CDR2 are MDHEN and SYDVKM. This CDR3 region has 17 residues. V lost 2 bases to trimming and J lost 3 bases; unmatched junction nucleotides: 10. The CDR3 nucleotides read TGTGCCAGCAGTTTAGTCCAGGGGTCTAGCGGGGAAGAGACCCAGTACTTC. This encodes CASSLVQGSSGEETQYF.

V usage is TRBV2 and J usage is TRBJ2-5; 7 positions agree with TRBD1. Germline V gene sequence: CDR1 SNHLY, CDR2 FYNNEI. The J segment lost 5 bases and the V segment lost 6 bases, leaving 6 bases of the junction unmatched. The CDR3 has 13 amino acids. The CDR3 coding sequence is TGTGCCAGCAGCGCCGGGACAGTGGAGACCCAGTACTTC. Translating it yields CASSAGTVETQYF.

This chain uses TRBV25-1 with TRBJ2-7; 7 bases line up with TRBD1. The germline V gene has CDR1 MGHDK and CDR2 SYGVNS. This CDR3 region has 14 residues. After removal of 2 bases from V and 3 bases from J, the junction contained 4 bases not matched to a gene. This chain's CDR3 is CASSEPRQGYEQYF. In DNA form, the CDR3 reads TGTGCCAGCAGTGAACCTAGACAGGGCTACGAGCAGTACTTC.

The chain is built from TRBV7-9 and TRBJ2-7; D might be TRBD1 (6 bases). The CDR3 runs 14 residues. The V and J ends lost 5 bases and 6 bases respectively, with 17 bases between them. Germline V gene lookup returns CDR1 SEHNR and CDR2 FQNEAQ (reference sequence). CDR3: CASSPPTGYIEQYF. The CDR3 nucleotides are TGTGCCAGCAGCCCCCCCACAGGGTATATCGAGCAGTACTTC. The full variable domain, with the rest looked up from reference TRBV7-9 and TRBJ2-7, is DTGVSQNPRHKITKRGQNVTFRCDPISEHNRLYWYRQTLGQGPEFLTYFQNEAQLEKSRLLSDRFSAERPKGSFSTLEIQRTEQGDSAMYLCASSPPTGYIEQYFGPGTRLTVT.

The chain carries TRBV11-2 and TRBJ1-5; D ambiguous. The CDR3 loop spans 16 amino acids. V was pared by 1 base and J by 0 bases, with 10 bases between. Germline CDR1 and CDR2: SGHAT and FQNNGV. In DNA, the CDR3 is TGTGCCAGCAGCTTAGTAGGCGGCAGTAGCAATCAGCCCCAGCATTTT. It is translated as CASSLVGGSSNQPQHF.

The chain combines TRBV6-2 or TRBV6-3 with TRBJ2-3; a weak D match, TRBD1 (6 bases). With 0 bases removed from V and 2 bases from J, the gap between germline ends came to 12 bases. CDR3 size: 16 residues. In germline, CDR1 is MNHEY, CDR2 SVGEGT. CDR3 coding DNA: TGTGCCAGCAGTTACTCGGACAGAGGGCCCACAGATACGCAGTATTTT. Protein: CASSYSDRGPTDTQYF.

The rearrangement uses TRBV30 and TRBJ2-3; 7 bases are a match to TRBD2. CDR1 is GTSNPN and CDR2 is SVGIG in the germline V gene (reference sequence). The J segment lost 2 bases and the V segment lost 4 bases, leaving 9 bases of the junction unmatched. CDR3 length equals 15 residues. CDR3 sequence (DNA): TGTGCCTGGACCCCTGAGGCGGGAGACACAGATACGCAGTATTTT. It specifies CAWTPEAGDTDTQYF.

This chain uses TRBV10-2 with TRBJ1-1; no clear D gene. The CDR3 is 13 amino acids. Germline CDR1 and CDR2: WSHSY and SAAADI. V dropped 3 bases and J dropped 0 bases, with 5 bases sitting between them. The CDR3 reads CASSDPVNTEAFF. CDR3 DNA sequence: TGCGCCAGCAGTGATCCGGTGAACACTGAAGCTTTCTTT.

The chain joins TRBV15 to TRBJ2-1; D gene ambiguous. V shed 1 base and J shed 4 bases, with 2 bases lying between them. The CDR3 extends over 12 amino acids. Per germline, CDR1 LNHNV and CDR2 YYDKDF (reference sequence). CDR3: CATSRAYNEQFF. CDR3 in DNA: TGTGCCACCAGCAGAGCGTACAATGAGCAGTTCTTC. Combining the CDR3 with reference TRBV15 and TRBJ2-1 gives the whole variable domain DAMVIQNPRYQVTQFGKPVTLSCSQTLNHNVMYWYQQKSSQAPKLLFHYYDKDFNNEADTPDNFQSRRPNTSFCFLDIRSPGLGDTAMYLCATSRAYNEQFFGPGTRLTVL.

The gene calls are TRBV10-3 and TRBJ2-1; 10 bases agree with TRBD2. The germline gives CDR1 ENHRY, CDR2 SYGVKD. The J segment lost 1 base and the V segment lost 3 bases, leaving 6 bases of the junction unmatched. The CDR3 length is 17 residues. The CDR3 spells CAISDSGRALSYNEQFF. For the CDR3, the DNA is TGTGCCATCAGTGACAGCGGGAGGGCCTTATCCTACAATGAGCAGTTCTTC.

The V call is TRBV6-2 or TRBV6-3, the J call TRBJ2-3; tentatively, D is TRBD2 (6 bases). The germline gives CDR1 MNHEY, CDR2 SVGEGT. The V and J ends lost 2 bases and 0 bases respectively, with 18 bases between them. This CDR3 contains 18 residues. The CDR3 protein is CASSYGGDGGWSTDTQYF. The CDR3 DNA follows: TGTGCCAGCAGTTACGGAGGAGACGGGGGATGGAGCACAGATACGCAGTATTTT.

This clone was observed a handful of times. The rearrangement uses TRBV6-2 or TRBV6-3 and TRBJ2-7; 9 bases are shared with TRBD2. CDR3 length equals 16 residues. Losses at the gene ends were 2 bases for V and 0 bases for J; bases not matched to a gene: 5. Germline CDR1 reads MNHEY; CDR2 reads SVGEGT. CDR3 DNA sequence: TGTGCCAGCAGTTACGGACTAGCGTTTTCCTCCTACGAGCAGTACTTC. Translation gives CASSYGLAFSSYEQYF.

This clone showed up just a few times. CDR3: CASSGTGSAYEQYF. CDR3 nucleotides: TGCGCCAGCAGTGGGACAGGCAGCGCCTACGAGCAGTACTTC. This sequence joins TRBV4-1 and TRBJ2-7; 8 bases are a match to TRBD1. The CDR3 is 14 amino acids. V lost 6 bases to trimming and J lost 2 bases; unmatched junction nucleotides: 6. From germline, CDR1 is MGHRA and CDR2 YSYEKL.

The V call is TRBV3-1 (or the pseudogene TRBV3-2), the J call TRBJ2-1; TRBD2 matches at 9 bases. This CDR3 comprises 17 residues. In germline, CDR1 is LGHDT, CDR2 YNNKEL (reference sequence). The trim removed 4 bases at V and 7 bases at J, leaving 14 bases unmatched. CDR3 sequence: CASSPPSRGRASNEQFF. Written as DNA, the CDR3 is TGTGCCAGCAGCCCCCCTTCTCGCGGGAGGGCCAGTAATGAGCAGTTCTTC.

The chain links TRBV9 to TRBJ2-5, with D tentatively TRBD1 (6 bases). The CDR3 has 16 amino acids. V gave up 4 bases and J gave up 4 bases, with 20 bases separating them. The germline gives CDR1 SGDLS, CDR2 YYNGEE. The CDR3 bases are TGTGCCAGCAGCTCCTTCGGAACAGGGTGGGGAGAGACCCAGTACTTC. It codes for CASSSFGTGWGETQYF. Supplemented by reference TRBV9 and TRBJ2-5, the full variable domain reads DSGVTQTPKHLITATGQRVTLRCSPRSGDLSVYWYQQSLDQGLQFLIQYYNGEERAKGNILERFSAQQFPDLHSELNLSSLELGDSALYFCASSSFGTGWGETQYFGPGTRLLVL.

The chain combines TRBV29-1 with TRBJ2-2; perhaps TRBD2 as D (5 bases). Looked up from germline, CDR1 is SQVTM and CDR2 is ANQGSEA. The germline V and J ends were trimmed by 1 base and 3 bases, with 9 bases remaining between them. The CDR3 sequence is 14 residues long. This CDR3 is CSVEAGIDTGELFF. The CDR3 coding sequence is TGCAGCGTTGAAGCCGGGATCGACACCGGGGAGCTGTTTTTT.

The J gene is TRBJ2-7, the V gene TRBV6-5; 10 bases match TRBD1. The CDR3 is 13 amino acids. V gave up 8 bases and J gave up 1 base; unmatched junction bases: 2. Germline assignment: CDR1 MNHEY and CDR2 SVGAGI. The CDR3 coding sequence is TGTGCCAGCGGACAGGGGGAGTCCTACGAGCAGTACTTC. This gives the protein CASGQGESYEQYF.

The CDR3 loop is CSVGGGQGAPNEQYF. Written as DNA, the CDR3 is TGCAGCGTTGGGGGAGGACAGGGGGCTCCCAACGAGCAGTACTTC. This sequence joins TRBV29-1 and TRBJ2-7; 11 positions agree with TRBD1. Germline values: CDR1 SQVTM, CDR2 ANQGSEA. Unmatched junction bases numbered 10, after V lost 4 bases and J lost 5 bases. CDR3 length: 15 amino acids.

The rearrangement links TRBV7-9 to TRBJ1-6; 9 bases fit TRBD1. This CDR3 region has 16 residues. V lost 5 bases, J lost 9 bases, and 11 bases stayed unmatched. CDR1 is SEHNR and CDR2 is FQNEAQ in the germline V gene (reference sequence). The CDR3 loop reads CASSHLTGGVVSPLHF. As DNA, the CDR3 is TGTGCCAGCAGCCACCTGACAGGGGGAGTTGTTTCACCCCTCCACTTT.